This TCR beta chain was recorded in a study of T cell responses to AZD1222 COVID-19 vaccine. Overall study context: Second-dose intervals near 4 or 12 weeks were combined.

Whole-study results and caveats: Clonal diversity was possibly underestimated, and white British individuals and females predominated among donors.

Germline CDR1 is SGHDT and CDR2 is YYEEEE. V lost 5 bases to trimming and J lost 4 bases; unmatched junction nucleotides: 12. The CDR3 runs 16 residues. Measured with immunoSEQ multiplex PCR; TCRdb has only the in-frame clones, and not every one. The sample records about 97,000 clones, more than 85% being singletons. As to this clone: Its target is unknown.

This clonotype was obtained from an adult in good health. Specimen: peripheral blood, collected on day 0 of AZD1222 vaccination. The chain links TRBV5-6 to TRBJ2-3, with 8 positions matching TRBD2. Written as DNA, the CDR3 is TGTGCCAGCAGTGGGGTTCCGGGAGGGCAGGCAGATACGCAGTATTTT. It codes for CASSGVPGGQADTQYF.